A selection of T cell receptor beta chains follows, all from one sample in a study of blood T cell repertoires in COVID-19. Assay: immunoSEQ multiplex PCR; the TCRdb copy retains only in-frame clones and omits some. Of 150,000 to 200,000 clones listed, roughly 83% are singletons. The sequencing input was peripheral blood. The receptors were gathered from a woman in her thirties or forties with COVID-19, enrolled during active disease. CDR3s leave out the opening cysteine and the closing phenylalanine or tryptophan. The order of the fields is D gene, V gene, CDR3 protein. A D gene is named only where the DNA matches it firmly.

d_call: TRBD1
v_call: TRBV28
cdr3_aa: ASRADRAPYGYT

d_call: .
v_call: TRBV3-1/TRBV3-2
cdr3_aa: ASSYGGVEQPQH

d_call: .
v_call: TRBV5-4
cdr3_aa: ASSLGGPPQGTEAF

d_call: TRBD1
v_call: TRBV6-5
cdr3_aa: ASRGQVREGYT

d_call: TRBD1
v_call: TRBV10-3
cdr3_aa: AISPGQGGEQY

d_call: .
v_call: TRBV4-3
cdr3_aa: ASSQRGGDSPLH

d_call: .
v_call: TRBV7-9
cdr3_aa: ASSLEERNQPQH

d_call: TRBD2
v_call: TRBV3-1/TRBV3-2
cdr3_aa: ASLLTSGSHNEQF

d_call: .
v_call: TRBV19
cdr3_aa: ASSITVTGYNEQF

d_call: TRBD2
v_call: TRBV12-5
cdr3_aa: ASGFVPIHGLAGGGPYNEQF

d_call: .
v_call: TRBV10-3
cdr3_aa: AISEALNTEAF

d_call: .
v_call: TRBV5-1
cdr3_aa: ASSSLPQGNSYNEQF